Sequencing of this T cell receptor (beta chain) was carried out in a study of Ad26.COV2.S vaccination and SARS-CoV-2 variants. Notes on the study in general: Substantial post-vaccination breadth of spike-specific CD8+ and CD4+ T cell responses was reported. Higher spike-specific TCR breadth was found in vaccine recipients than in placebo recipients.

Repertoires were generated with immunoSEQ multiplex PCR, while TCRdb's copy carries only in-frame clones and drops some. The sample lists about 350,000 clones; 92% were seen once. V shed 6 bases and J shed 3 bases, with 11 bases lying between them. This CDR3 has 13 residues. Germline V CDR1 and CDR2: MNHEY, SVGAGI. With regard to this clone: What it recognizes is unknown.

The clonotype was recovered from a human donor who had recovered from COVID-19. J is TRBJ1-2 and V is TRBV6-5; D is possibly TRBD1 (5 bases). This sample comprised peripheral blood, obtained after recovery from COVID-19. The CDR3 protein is CASSPGHDYGYTF. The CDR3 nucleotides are TGTGCCAGCAGCCCCGGACACGACTATGGCTACACCTTC.